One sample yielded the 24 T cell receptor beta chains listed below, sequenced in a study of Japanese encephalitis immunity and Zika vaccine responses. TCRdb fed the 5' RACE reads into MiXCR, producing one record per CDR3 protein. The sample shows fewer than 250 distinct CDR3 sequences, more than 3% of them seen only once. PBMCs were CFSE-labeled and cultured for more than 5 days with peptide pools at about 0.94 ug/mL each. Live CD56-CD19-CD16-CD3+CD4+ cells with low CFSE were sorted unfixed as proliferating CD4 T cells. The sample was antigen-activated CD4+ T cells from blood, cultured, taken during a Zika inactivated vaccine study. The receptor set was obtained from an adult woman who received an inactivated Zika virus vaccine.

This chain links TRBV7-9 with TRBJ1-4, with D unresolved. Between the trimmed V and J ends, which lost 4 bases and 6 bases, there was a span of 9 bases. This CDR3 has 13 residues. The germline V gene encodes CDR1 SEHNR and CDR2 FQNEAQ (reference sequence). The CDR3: CASSSWMDEKLFF. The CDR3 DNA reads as TGTGCCAGCAGCTCTTGGATGGATGAAAAACTGTTTTTT.

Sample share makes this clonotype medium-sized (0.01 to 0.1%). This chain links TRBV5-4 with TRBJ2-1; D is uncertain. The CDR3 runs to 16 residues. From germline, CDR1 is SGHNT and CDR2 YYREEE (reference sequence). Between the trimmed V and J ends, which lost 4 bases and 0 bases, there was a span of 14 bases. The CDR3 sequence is CASSPDGSSSYNEQFF. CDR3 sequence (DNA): TGTGCCAGCAGCCCGGACGGTAGCAGCTCCTACAATGAGCAGTTCTTC.

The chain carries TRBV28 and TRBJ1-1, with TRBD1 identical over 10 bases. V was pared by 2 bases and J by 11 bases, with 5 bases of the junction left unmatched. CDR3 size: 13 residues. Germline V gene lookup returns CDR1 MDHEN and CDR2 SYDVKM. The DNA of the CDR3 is TGTGCCAGCAGTTTAGACAGGGGGCTGGGGGCTTTCTTT. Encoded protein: CASSLDRGLGAFF.

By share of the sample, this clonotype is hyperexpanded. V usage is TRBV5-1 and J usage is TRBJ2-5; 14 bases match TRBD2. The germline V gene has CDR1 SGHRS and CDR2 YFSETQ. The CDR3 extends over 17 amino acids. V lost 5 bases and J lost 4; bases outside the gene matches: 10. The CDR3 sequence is CASRTGTSGGVGETQYF. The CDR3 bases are TGCGCCAGCAGGACGGGGACTAGCGGGGGAGTGGGAGAGACCCAGTACTTC.

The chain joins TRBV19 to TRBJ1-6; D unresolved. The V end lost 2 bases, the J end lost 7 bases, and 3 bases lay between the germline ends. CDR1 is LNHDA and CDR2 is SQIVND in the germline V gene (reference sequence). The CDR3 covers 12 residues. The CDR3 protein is CASSIRNSPLHF. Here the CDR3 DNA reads TGTGCCAGTAGTATAAGGAATTCACCCCTCCACTTT.

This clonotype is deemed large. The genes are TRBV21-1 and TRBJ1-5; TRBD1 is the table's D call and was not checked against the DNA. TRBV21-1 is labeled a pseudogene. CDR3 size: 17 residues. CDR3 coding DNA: TGTGCCCCCAAATCCCCGGGACAGGGGCAACTTTATCAGCCCCAGCATTTT. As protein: CAPKSPGQGQLYQPQHF.

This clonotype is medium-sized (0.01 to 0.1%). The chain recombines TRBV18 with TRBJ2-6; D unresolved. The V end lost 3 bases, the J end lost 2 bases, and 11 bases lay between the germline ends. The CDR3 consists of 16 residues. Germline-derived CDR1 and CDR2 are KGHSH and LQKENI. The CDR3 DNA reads TGTGCCAGCTCACCCCCGTTGGCTGCTGGGGCCAACGTCCTGACTTTC. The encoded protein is CASSPPLAAGANVLTF.

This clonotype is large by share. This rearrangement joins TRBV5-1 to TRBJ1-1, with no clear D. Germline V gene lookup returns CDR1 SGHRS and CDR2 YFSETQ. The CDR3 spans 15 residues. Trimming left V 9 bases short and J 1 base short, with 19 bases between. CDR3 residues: CATRDLAQGNTEAFF. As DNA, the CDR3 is TGCGCCACCCGGGATTTGGCACAAGGGAACACTGAAGCTTTCTTT.

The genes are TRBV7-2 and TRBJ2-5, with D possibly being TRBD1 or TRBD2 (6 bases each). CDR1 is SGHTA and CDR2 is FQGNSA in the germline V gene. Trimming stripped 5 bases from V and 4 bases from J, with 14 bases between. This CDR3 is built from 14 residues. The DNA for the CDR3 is TGTGCCAGCAGCGTGGGACGGGGGCGAGAGACCCAGTACTTC. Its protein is CASSVGRGRETQYF.

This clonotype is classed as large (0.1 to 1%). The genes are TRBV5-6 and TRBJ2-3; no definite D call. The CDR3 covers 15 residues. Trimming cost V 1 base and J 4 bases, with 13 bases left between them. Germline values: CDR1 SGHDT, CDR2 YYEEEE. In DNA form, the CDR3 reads TGTGCCAGCAGCTTGCGAGAGATTTTATCAGATACGCAGTATTTT. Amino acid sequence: CASSLREILSDTQYF.

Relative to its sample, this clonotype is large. The CDR3 DNA reads as TGTGCCAGTATTGAGAGTAGCGGGGTTGAGCAGTTCTTC. This sequence encodes CASIESSGVEQFF. The rearrangement links TRBV28 to TRBJ2-1; 8 bases align to TRBD2. The V segment lost 9 bases and the J segment 9 bases; nucleotides outside the gene matches: 10. Germline V CDR1 and CDR2: MDHEN, SYDVKM. The CDR3 runs 13 residues. The whole variable domain, filled in from reference TRBV28 and TRBJ2-1, reads DVKVTQSSRYLVKRTGEKVFLECVQDMDHENMFWYRQDPGLGLRLIYFSYDVKMKEKGDIPEGYSVSREKKERFSLILESASTNQTSMYLCASIESSGVEQFFGPGTRLTVL.

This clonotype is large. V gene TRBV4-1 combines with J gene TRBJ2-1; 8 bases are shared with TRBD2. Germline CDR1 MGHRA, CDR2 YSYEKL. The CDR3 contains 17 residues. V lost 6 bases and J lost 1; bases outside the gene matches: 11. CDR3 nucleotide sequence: TGCGCCAGCAGTCGGACTAGCTCCTTATCTTCCTACAATGAGCAGTTCTTC. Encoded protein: CASSRTSSLSSYNEQFF.

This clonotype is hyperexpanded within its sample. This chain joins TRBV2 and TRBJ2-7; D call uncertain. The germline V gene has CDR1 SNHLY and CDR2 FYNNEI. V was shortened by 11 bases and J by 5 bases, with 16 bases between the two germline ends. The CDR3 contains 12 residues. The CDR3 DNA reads TGTGCCTCCTCTGCGATAGGTAACGAGCAGTACTTC. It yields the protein CASSAIGNEQYF.

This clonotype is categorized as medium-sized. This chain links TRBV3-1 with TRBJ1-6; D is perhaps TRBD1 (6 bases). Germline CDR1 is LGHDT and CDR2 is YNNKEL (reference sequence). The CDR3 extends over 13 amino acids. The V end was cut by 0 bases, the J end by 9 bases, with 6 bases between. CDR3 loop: CASSQDRGSPLHF. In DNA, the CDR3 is TGTGCCAGCAGCCAAGACAGGGGTTCACCCCTCCACTTT.

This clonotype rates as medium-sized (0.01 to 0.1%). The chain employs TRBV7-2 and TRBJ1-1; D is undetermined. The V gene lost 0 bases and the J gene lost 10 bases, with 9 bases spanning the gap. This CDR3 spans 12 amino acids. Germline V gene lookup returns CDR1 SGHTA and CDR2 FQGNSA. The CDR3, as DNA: TGTGCCAGCAGCTTAGCTTGGTGGGGAGCTTTCTTT. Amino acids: CASSLAWWGAFF.

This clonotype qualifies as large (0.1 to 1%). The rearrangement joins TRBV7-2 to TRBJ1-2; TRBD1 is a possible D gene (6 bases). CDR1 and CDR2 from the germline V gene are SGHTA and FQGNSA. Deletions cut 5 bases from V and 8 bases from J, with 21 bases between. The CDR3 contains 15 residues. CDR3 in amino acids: CASSPYGTRIEGYTF. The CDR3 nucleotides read TGTGCCAGCAGCCCCTACGGGACACGCATAGAGGGCTACACCTTC.

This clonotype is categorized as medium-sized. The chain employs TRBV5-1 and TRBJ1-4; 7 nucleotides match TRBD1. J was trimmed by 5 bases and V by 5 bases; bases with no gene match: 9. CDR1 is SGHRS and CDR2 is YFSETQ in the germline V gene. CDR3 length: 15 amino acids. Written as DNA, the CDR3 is TGCGCCAGCAGTTTCAGACAGGGCCTAAATGAAAAACTGTTTTTT. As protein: CASSFRQGLNEKLFF.

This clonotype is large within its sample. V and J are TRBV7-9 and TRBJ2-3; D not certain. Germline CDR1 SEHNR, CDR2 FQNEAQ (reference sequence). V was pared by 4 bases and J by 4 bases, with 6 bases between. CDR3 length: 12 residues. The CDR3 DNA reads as TGTGCCAGCAGCTCTCGGGCAGATACGCAGTATTTT. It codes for CASSSRADTQYF.

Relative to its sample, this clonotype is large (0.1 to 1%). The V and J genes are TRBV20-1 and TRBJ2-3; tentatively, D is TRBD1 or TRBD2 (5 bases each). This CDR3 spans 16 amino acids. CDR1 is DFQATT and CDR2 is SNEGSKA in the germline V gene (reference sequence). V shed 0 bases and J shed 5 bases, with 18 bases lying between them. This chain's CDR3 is CSARDQGARGIDTQYF. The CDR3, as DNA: TGCAGTGCTAGAGATCAAGGGGCCCGGGGCATAGATACGCAGTATTTT.

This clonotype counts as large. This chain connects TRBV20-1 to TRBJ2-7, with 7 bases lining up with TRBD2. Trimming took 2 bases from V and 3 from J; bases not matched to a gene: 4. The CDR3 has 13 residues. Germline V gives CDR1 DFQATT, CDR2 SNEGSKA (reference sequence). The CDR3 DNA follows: TGCAGTGCTAGACTAGCGGTGAACTACGAGCAGTACTTC. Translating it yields CSARLAVNYEQYF.

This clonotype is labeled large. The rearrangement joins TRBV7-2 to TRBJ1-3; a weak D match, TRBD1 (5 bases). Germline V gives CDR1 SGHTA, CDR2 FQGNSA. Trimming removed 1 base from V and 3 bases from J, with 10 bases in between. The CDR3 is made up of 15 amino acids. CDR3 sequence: CASSLGGTGGNTIYF. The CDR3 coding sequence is TGTGCCAGCAGCTTAGGGGGGACCGGTGGAAACACCATATATTTT.

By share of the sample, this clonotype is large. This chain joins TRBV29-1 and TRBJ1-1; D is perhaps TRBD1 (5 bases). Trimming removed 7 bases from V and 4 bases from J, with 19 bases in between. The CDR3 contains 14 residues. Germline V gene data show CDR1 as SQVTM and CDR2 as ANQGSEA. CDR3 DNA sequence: TGCAGCGCTGGATTAGCGGATAGGGGCACTGAAGCTTTCTTT. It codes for CSAGLADRGTEAFF.

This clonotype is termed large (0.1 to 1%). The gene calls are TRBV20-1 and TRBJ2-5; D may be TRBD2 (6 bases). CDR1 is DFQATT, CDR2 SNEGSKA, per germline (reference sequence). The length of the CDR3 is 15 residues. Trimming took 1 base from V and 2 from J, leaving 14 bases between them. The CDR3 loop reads CSARGELAWQETQYF. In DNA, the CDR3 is TGCAGTGCTAGAGGCGAACTAGCCTGGCAAGAGACCCAGTACTTC.

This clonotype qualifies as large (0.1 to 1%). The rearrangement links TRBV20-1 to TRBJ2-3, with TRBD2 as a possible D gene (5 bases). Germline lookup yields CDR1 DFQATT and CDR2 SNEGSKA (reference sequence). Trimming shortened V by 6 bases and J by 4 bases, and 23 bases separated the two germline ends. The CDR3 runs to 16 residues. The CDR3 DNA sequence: TGCAGTGCCCCGGCGGCCACTAGAAGTCGAGCAGATACGCAGTATTTT. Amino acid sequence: CSAPAATRSRADTQYF.